This TCR beta chain was identified in a study of Ad26.COV2.S vaccination and SARS-CoV-2 variants. Turning to the study itself: Donor was in the COV1001 Ad26.COV2.S trial arm.

Assay used: immunoSEQ multiplex PCR; TCRdb lists only in-frame clones, some missing. Of about 320,000 clones listed, approximately 87% were seen once; the top ten hold 4.5% to 7%. Treatment in this sample: some 19 received Ad26.COV2.S at low or high dose, single or two shots; 5 received placebo; per-sample allocation not given. Day 63 following the first vaccine or placebo injection was when the samples were taken. The CDR3 spans 14 residues. V was clipped by 7 bases and J by 1 base, with 12 bases between them. Looked up from germline, CDR1 is MNHEY and CDR2 is SVGAGI. The chain uses TRBV6-5 and TRBJ2-3, with D uncertain. This sequence was found in a person between 18 and 65 years old who received the Ad26.COV2.S COVID-19 vaccine or a placebo. The specimen was peripheral blood, collected in a trial of Ad26.COV2.S vaccine versus placebo. The CDR3 loop reads CASTPSEGTDTQYF. CDR3 DNA: TGTGCCAGCACGCCCAGCGAGGGCACAGATACGCAGTATTTT.